The 28 T cell receptor beta chains given below trace back to one sample, sequenced in a study of blood T cell repertoires in COVID-19. Clones were read by immunoSEQ multiplex PCR, and TCRdb kept only the in-frame ones, dropping some. Found here are 55,000 to 90,000 clones, more than 85% of them singletons; the top ten hold approximately 4.1%. What was sequenced was peripheral blood. These receptors came from a man aged 65 to 85 with active COVID-19.

V usage is TRBV9 and J usage is TRBJ2-1; 8 nucleotides match TRBD2. CDR3 length: 15 amino acids. J gave up 2 bases and V 7 bases, and 8 bases lay outside the gene matches. CDR1 and CDR2 (germline): SGDLS, YYNGEE. The CDR3 region has the DNA TGTGCCAGCGGAGAAAGCGGGGGACCCTACAATGAGCAGTTCTTC. Translating it yields CASGESGGPYNEQFF. Full variable domain (outside the CDR3, taken from reference TRBV9 and TRBJ2-1): DSGVTQTPKHLITATGQRVTLRCSPRSGDLSVYWYQQSLDQGLQFLIQYYNGEERAKGNILERFSAQQFPDLHSELNLSSLELGDSALYFCASGESGGPYNEQFFGPGTRLTVL.

The chain is built from TRBV7-2 and TRBJ2-3, with 9 bases fitting TRBD1. The CDR3 extends over 15 amino acids. V lost 4 bases to trimming and J lost 0 bases; unmatched junction nucleotides: 2. Germline assignment: CDR1 SGHTA and CDR2 FQGNSA. The CDR3 coding sequence is TGTGCCAGCAGCTCCGGACAGGGGAGCACAGATACGCAGTATTTT. Residues: CASSSGQGSTDTQYF.

There are a few counts of this clone. CDR3 sequence (DNA): TGTGCCAGCAGCTTAGGTGGGGGGACGGGGACCTACGAGCAGTACTTC. This gives the protein CASSLGGGTGTYEQYF. The gene calls are TRBV7-9 and TRBJ2-7; TRBD2 is a possible D gene (6 bases). V lost 1 base and J lost 2, with 15 bases in between. Germline loops: CDR1 SEHNR, CDR2 FQNEAQ (reference sequence). The CDR3 runs to 16 residues.

The chain couples TRBV19 to TRBJ2-1, with D possibly matching TRBD2 (5 bases). V shed 5 bases and J shed 2 bases, with 10 bases lying between them. CDR1 LNHDA and CDR2 SQIVND come from the germline V gene (reference sequence). CDR3 size: 14 residues. CDR3 nucleotide sequence: TGTGCCAGTAGTCGGCGGGCCGCCTACAATGAGCAGTTCTTC. It yields the protein CASSRRAAYNEQFF.

This clone was seen once. The chain joins TRBV4-1 to TRBJ2-1, with 7 nucleotides matching TRBD2. Looked up from germline, CDR1 is MGHRA and CDR2 is YSYEKL. The CDR3 runs 15 residues. After removal of 5 bases from V and 6 bases from J, the junction contained 10 bases not matched to a gene. The CDR3 DNA follows: TGCGCCAGCAGCTCCGGTTACGGGAGGAGCAATGAGCAGTTCTTC. It yields the protein CASSSGYGRSNEQFF.

This sequence joins TRBV7-2 and TRBJ2-3; 7 bases line up with TRBD2. The length of the CDR3 is 16 residues. From germline, CDR1 is SGHTA and CDR2 FQGNSA. The V gene end was trimmed by 2 bases and the J gene end by 0 bases; junction bases not matched to a gene: 5. The CDR3 DNA is TGTGCCAGCAGCTTAACTTGGACTAGGAGCACAGATACGCAGTATTTT. Translated, it gives CASSLTWTRSTDTQYF. The variable domain in full, completed from reference TRBV7-2 and TRBJ2-3, reads GAGVSQSPSNKVTEKGKDVELRCDPISGHTALYWYRQSLGQGLEFLIYFQGNSAPDKSGLPSDRFSAERTGGSVSTLTIQRTQQEDSAVYLCASSLTWTRSTDTQYFGPGTRLTVL.

The chain links TRBV7-9 to TRBJ1-5; 7 bases map to TRBD1. Germline V lookup: CDR1 SEHNR, CDR2 FQNEAQ (reference sequence). The CDR3 is made up of 14 amino acids. V shed 5 bases, J shed 5 bases, and the junction held 6 bases outside the gene matches. The CDR3 region is CASSPGGGDQPQHF. The CDR3 DNA sequence: TGTGCCAGCAGCCCAGGGGGTGGGGATCAGCCCCAGCATTTT.

The chain links TRBV3-1 (or the pseudogene TRBV3-2) to TRBJ2-3, with a weak D call TRBD2 (7 bases). This CDR3 has 15 amino acids. V lost 5 bases, J lost 2 bases, and 14 bases lay in between. The V gene's germline CDR1 is LGHDT and CDR2 YNNKEL (reference sequence). CDR3 sequence reads: CASSSRGGLTDTQYF. Written as DNA, the CDR3 is TGTGCCAGCAGCTCAAGGGGGGGCCTCACAGATACGCAGTATTTT.

V and J are TRBV7-2 and TRBJ2-5, with 8 bases aligning to TRBD2. Germline V CDR1 and CDR2: SGHTA, FQGNSA. CDR3 size: 13 residues. Unmatched junction bases numbered 3, after V lost 5 bases and J lost 4 bases. The CDR3 reads CASSPGGAETQYF. CDR3 coding DNA: TGTGCCAGCAGCCCCGGGGGGGCAGAGACCCAGTACTTC.

This clone showed up just once. The chain joins TRBV19 to TRBJ1-1; D perhaps matches TRBD1 (6 bases). The CDR3 is made up of 14 amino acids. Per germline, CDR1 LNHDA and CDR2 SQIVND (reference sequence). V shed 4 bases and J shed 0 bases, with 9 bases lying between them. The CDR3 DNA is TGTGCCAGTAGTAGCGGACAGTTGAACACTGAAGCTTTCTTT. Amino acids: CASSSGQLNTEAFF.

The rearrangement uses TRBV14 and TRBJ1-2; 8 nucleotides line up with TRBD1. In germline, CDR1 is SGHDN, CDR2 FVKESK. The CDR3 runs to 16 residues. The V and J ends lost 1 base and 4 bases, in that order; junction bases with no gene match: 8. The CDR3 DNA is TGTGCCAGCAGCCAAGGGGCAGGGGGCGACGGCTATGGCTACACCTTC. Its translation: CASSQGAGGDGYGYTF.

The chain couples TRBV27 to TRBJ1-2; 7 bases line up with TRBD1. The CDR3 extends over 13 amino acids. V lost 5 bases and J lost 7; bases outside the gene matches: 7. Germline V gene lookup returns CDR1 MNHEY and CDR2 SMNVEV (reference sequence). The DNA for the CDR3 is TGTGCCAGCAGTCCGACAGGGCGGGGTGGCTACACCTTC. The encoded protein is CASSPTGRGGYTF.

The CDR3 coding sequence is TGTGCCAGCGGGGGGGGTTCTGGAAACACCATATATTTT. Its translation is CASGGGSGNTIYF. The chain joins TRBV21-1 to TRBJ1-3. TRBV21-1 is recorded as a pseudogene. This CDR3 region has 13 residues.

The chain recombines TRBV29-1 with TRBJ2-7; D possibly corresponds to TRBD1 (6 bases). V lost 4 bases, J lost 8 bases, and 18 bases lay in between. The CDR3 has 13 residues. Germline-derived CDR1 and CDR2 are SQVTM and ANQGSEA. CDR3 nucleotide sequence: TGCAGCGTTGCAAAGACAGGAGGAAGCAAGCAGTACTTC. Its translation is CSVAKTGGSKQYF.

This chain links TRBV21-1 with TRBJ1-2; the table's TRBD1 call for D was not verified on the DNA. TRBV21-1 counts as a pseudogene. CDR3 length: 15 amino acids. CDR3 loop: CASSKGWGQVYGYTF. CDR3 in DNA: TGTGCCAGCAGCAAAGGGTGGGGGCAGGTCTATGGCTACACCTTC.

The chain employs TRBV6-5 and TRBJ1-4; no firm D call. Trimming removed 4 bases at V and 0 bases at J, with 12 bases between. Germline-derived CDR1 and CDR2 are MNHEY and SVGAGI. The CDR3 length is 16 residues. This CDR3 reads CASSSDPGATNEKLFF. Written as DNA, the CDR3 is TGTGCCAGCAGTTCTGACCCGGGTGCAACTAATGAAAAACTGTTTTTT.

The chain combines TRBV7-2 with TRBJ2-6; TRBD2 agrees at 9 bases. Germline assignment: CDR1 SGHTA and CDR2 FQGNSA. This CDR3 spans 19 amino acids. Losses at the gene ends were 2 bases for V and 0 bases for J; bases not matched to a gene: 8. CDR3 bases: TGTGCCAGCAGCTTATTGGCTAGCGGGATGGGCTCTGGGGCCAACGTCCTGACTTTC. Translated: CASSLLASGMGSGANVLTF.

This chain joins TRBV19 and TRBJ1-2, with 7 bases aligning to TRBD1. In germline, CDR1 is LNHDA, CDR2 SQIVND (reference sequence). The trim removed 7 bases at V and 7 bases at J, leaving 18 bases unmatched. This CDR3 has 16 amino acids. The CDR3 nucleotides read TGTGCCAGTACCACCCCCGGTTTGGTCAGGGGGACTGGCTACACCTTC. The encoded protein is CASTTPGLVRGTGYTF.

The chain recombines TRBV19 with TRBJ1-1; no definite D call. The CDR3 length is 13 residues. CDR1 and CDR2 (germline): LNHDA, SQIVND (reference sequence). The V and J ends lost 1 base and 5 bases respectively, with 8 bases between them. The CDR3 is CASSIGLGTEAFF. The CDR3 bases are TGTGCCAGTAGTATAGGTCTCGGGACTGAAGCTTTCTTT.

The rearrangement links TRBV10-3 to TRBJ2-1; a possible D gene is TRBD1 (5 bases). The germline gives CDR1 ENHRY, CDR2 SYGVKD. The CDR3 contains 12 residues. Trimming took 10 bases from V and 3 from J, leaving 10 bases between them. Written as DNA, the CDR3 is TGTGCCACCTCGGACATCTACAATGAGCAGTTCTTC. It encodes CATSDIYNEQFF.

This chain joins TRBV30 and TRBJ1-2, with TRBD1 identical over 8 bases. The CDR3 length is 13 residues. The V gene's germline CDR1 is GTSNPN and CDR2 SVGIG (reference sequence). J lost 8 bases, V lost 2 bases, and 7 bases had no gene match. The CDR3 here is CAWSTRGRFGYTF. In nucleotides, the CDR3 is TGTGCCTGGAGTACCAGGGGGCGCTTCGGCTACACCTTC.

This clone was detected only once. Other DNA sequences in this sample translate to the same CDR3. V usage is TRBV9 and J usage is TRBJ2-3; perhaps TRBD1 as D (5 bases). Germline CDR1 and CDR2: SGDLS and YYNGEE. The CDR3 consists of 13 residues. V was shortened by 4 bases and J by 0 bases, with 6 bases between the two germline ends. CDR3 nucleotides: TGTGCCAGCAGCCCAGGGAGCACAGATACGCAGTATTTT. Protein product: CASSPGSTDTQYF.

The chain joins TRBV13 to TRBJ2-3, with 9 positions matching TRBD2. Germline lookup yields CDR1 PRHDT and CDR2 FYEKMQ (reference sequence). Germline trimming cut 5 bases from V and 3 bases from J; bases unmatched to any gene: 9. The CDR3 loop spans 16 amino acids. The CDR3 DNA reads TGTGCCAGCAGCCCACGGGGGCGGGAGGGTACAGATACGCAGTATTTT. Encoded protein: CASSPRGREGTDTQYF.

CDR3 protein: CASSARSSYNEQFF. The CDR3 nucleotides are TGTGCCAGCAGTGCCCGGAGCTCCTACAATGAGCAGTTCTTC. The chain uses TRBV25-1 and TRBJ2-1, with D unclear. Trimming left V 4 bases short and J 0 bases short, with 7 bases between. Germline V gene lookup returns CDR1 MGHDK and CDR2 SYGVNS. CDR3 length: 14 amino acids.

The chain recombines TRBV6-5 with TRBJ2-5; 8 nucleotides match TRBD1. CDR3 length: 14 residues. Germline CDR1 MNHEY, CDR2 SVGAGI. V was clipped by 10 bases and J by 7 bases; unmatched bases: 14. DNA of the CDR3: TGTGCCACCCGCCCAAGGACAGGGCGGAGGACCCAGTACTTC. It specifies CATRPRTGRRTQYF.

The J gene is TRBJ2-7, the V gene TRBV24-1, with D possibly TRBD2 on 6 matching bases. V gave up 3 bases and J gave up 3 bases, with 11 bases separating them. CDR3 length equals 14 residues. Looked up from germline, CDR1 is KGHDR and CDR2 is SFDVKD. Here the CDR3 reads CATSDADGGYEQYF. The DNA of the CDR3 is TGTGCCACCAGTGATGCTGACGGGGGCTACGAGCAGTACTTC.

The chain joins TRBV19 to TRBJ2-1, with D possibly TRBD1 on 5 matching bases. Germline CDR1 is LNHDA and CDR2 is SQIVND (reference sequence). Trimming stripped 7 bases from V and 3 bases from J, with 13 bases between. The length of the CDR3 is 14 residues. The CDR3 reads CASMDPQGYNEQFF. In DNA form, the CDR3 reads TGTGCCAGTATGGACCCTCAGGGCTACAATGAGCAGTTCTTC.

The chain employs TRBV4-1 and TRBJ2-1; 8 bases map to TRBD2. This CDR3 is built from 18 residues. Germline loops: CDR1 MGHRA, CDR2 YSYEKL. With 8 bases clipped from V and 9 bases from J, the junction kept 24 bases outside the gene matches. The DNA of the CDR3 is TGCGCCAGCTGCCGGCGCCTTACTAGCGGCCTGGGCATGAGTGAGCAGTTCTTC. Its translation is CASCRRLTSGLGMSEQFF.